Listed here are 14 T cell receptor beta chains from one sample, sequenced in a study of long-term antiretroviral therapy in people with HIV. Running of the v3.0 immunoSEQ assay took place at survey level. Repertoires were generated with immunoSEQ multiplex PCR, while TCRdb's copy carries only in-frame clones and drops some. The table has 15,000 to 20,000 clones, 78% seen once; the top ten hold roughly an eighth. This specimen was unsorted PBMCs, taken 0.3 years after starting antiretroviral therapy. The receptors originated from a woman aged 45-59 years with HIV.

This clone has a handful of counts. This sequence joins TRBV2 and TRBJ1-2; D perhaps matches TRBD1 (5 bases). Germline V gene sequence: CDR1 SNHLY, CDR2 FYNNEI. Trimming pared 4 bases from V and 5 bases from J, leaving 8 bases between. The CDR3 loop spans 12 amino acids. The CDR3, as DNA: TGTGCCAGCAGTGGAGGGGAGTATGGCTACACCTTC. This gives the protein CASSGGEYGYTF. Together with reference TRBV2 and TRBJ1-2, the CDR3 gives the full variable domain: EPEVTQTPSHQVTQMGQEVILRCVPISNHLYFYWYRQILGQKVEFLVSFYNNEISEKSEIFDDQFSVERPDGSNFTLKIRSTKLEDSAMYFCASSGGEYGYTFGSGTRLTVV.

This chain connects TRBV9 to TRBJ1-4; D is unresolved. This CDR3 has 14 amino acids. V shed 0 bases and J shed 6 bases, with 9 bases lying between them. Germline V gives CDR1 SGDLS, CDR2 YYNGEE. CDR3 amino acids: CASSVAEPDEKLFF. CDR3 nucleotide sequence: TGTGCCAGCAGCGTAGCTGAGCCGGATGAAAAACTGTTTTTT. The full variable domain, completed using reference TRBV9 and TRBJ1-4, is DSGVTQTPKHLITATGQRVTLRCSPRSGDLSVYWYQQSLDQGLQFLIQYYNGEERAKGNILERFSAQQFPDLHSELNLSSLELGDSALYFCASSVAEPDEKLFFGSGTQLSVL.

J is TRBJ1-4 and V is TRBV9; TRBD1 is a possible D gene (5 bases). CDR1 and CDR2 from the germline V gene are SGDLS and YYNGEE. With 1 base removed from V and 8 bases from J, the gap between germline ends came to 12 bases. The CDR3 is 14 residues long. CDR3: CASSVTGGGEKLFF. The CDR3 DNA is TGTGCCAGCAGCGTAACAGGAGGAGGAGAAAAACTGTTTTTT.

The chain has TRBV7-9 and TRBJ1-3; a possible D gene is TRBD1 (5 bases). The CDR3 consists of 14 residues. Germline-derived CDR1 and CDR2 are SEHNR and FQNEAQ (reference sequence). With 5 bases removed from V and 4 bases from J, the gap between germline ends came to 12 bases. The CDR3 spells CASSPDIAGNTIYF. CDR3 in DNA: TGTGCCAGCAGCCCGGACATCGCAGGAAACACCATATATTTT.

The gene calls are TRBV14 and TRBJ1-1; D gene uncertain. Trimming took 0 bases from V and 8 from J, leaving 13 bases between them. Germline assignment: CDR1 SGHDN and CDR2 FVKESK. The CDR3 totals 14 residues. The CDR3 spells CASSQDSQTREAFF. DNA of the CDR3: TGTGCCAGCAGCCAAGATTCCCAGACCCGAGAAGCTTTCTTT.

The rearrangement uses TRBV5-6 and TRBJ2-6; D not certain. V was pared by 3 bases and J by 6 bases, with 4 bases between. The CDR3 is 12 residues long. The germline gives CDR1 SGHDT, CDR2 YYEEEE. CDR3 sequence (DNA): TGTGCCAGCAGCTCGGAGGCCAACGTCCTGACTTTC. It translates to CASSSEANVLTF.

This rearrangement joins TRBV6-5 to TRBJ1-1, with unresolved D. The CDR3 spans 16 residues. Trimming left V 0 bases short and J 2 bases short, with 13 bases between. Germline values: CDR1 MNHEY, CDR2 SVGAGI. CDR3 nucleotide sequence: TGTGCCAGCAGTTACTCGAGTGGGCAAGCTAACACTGAAGCTTTCTTT. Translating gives CASSYSSGQANTEAFF.

The CDR3 DNA sequence: TGTGCCAGCAGTTTAGGACAAAGTGAGCAGTTCTTC. Its protein product is CASSLGQSEQFF. The chain uses TRBV27 and TRBJ2-1; perhaps TRBD1 as D (5 bases). This CDR3 has 12 amino acids. V lost 2 bases and J 9 bases, leaving 8 bases between the germline ends. The germline gives CDR1 MNHEY, CDR2 SMNVEV (reference sequence).

This CDR3 reads CASSQYFLAGEDEQYF. The DNA for the CDR3 is TGTGCCAGTAGTCAATACTTTCTAGCGGGGGAAGACGAGCAGTACTTC. The gene calls are TRBV19 and TRBJ2-7; 10 bases are shared with TRBD2. This CDR3 comprises 16 residues. Trimming cost V 5 bases and J 5 bases; bases outside gene matches: 12. CDR1 and CDR2 from the germline V gene are LNHDA and SQIVND (reference sequence).

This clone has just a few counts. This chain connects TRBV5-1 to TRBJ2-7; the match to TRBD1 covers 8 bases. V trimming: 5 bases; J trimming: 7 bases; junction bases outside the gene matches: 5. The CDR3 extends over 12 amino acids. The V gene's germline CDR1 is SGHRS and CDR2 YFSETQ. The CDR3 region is CASRGTGGEQYV. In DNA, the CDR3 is TGCGCCAGCAGGGGTACAGGGGGGGAGCAGTACGTC.

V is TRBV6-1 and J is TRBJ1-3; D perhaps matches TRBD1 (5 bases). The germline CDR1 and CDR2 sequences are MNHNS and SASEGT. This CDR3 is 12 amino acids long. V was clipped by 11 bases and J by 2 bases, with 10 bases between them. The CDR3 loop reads CAWRDPGNTIYF. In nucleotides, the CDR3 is TGTGCCTGGCGGGACCCTGGAAACACCATATATTTT.

Here the CDR3 reads CASSSRGIGTEAFF. In DNA, the CDR3 is TGTGCCAGCAGCTCCAGGGGAATCGGCACTGAAGCTTTCTTT. The chain recombines TRBV7-9 with TRBJ1-1, with TRBD1 as a possible D gene (6 bases). Germline CDR1 is SEHNR and CDR2 is FQNEAQ (reference sequence). V was pared by 4 bases and J by 4 bases, with 13 bases between. This CDR3 comprises 14 residues. Full variable domain (outside the CDR3, taken from reference TRBV7-9 and TRBJ1-1): DTGVSQNPRHKITKRGQNVTFRCDPISEHNRLYWYRQTLGQGPEFLTYFQNEAQLEKSRLLSDRFSAERPKGSFSTLEIQRTEQGDSAMYLCASSSRGIGTEAFFGQGTRLTVV.

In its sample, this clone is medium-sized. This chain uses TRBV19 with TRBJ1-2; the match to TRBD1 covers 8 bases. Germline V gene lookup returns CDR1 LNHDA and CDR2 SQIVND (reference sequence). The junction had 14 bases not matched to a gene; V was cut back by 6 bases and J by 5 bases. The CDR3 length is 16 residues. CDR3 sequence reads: CASSRLSDRAMYGYTF. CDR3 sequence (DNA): TGTGCCAGTAGCCGATTGTCGGACAGGGCTATGTATGGCTACACCTTC.

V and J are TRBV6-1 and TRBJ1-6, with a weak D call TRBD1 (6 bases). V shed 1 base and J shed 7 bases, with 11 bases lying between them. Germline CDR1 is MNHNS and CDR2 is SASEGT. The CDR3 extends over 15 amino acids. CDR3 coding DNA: TGTGCCAGCAGTGAAGTCGGGGGCGGGAATTCACCCCTCCACTTT. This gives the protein CASSEVGGGNSPLHF.